Shown below are 24 T cell receptor beta chains from a single sample sequenced in a study of siplizumab effects on memory and regulatory T cells. Data came from immunoSEQ multiplex PCR; TCRdb stores just in-frame clones and leaves some out. The sample contains 97,000 or so clones, 92% of which appear only once. Sequenced material: CD4+ T cells sorted from blood. These receptors came from a human donor in good health.

V and J are TRBV7-8 and TRBJ2-7, with a tentative D call TRBD1 (6 bases). This CDR3 is built from 18 residues. Between the trimmed V and J ends, which lost 5 bases and 2 bases, there was a span of 25 bases. CDR1 is SGHVS, CDR2 FQNEAQ, per germline. The CDR3 DNA is TGTGCCAGCAGCCCAGAACAGGGAACTAGGCTAAGGGCCTACGAGCAGTACTTC. Its protein product is CASSPEQGTRLRAYEQYF.

This chain links TRBV7-9 with TRBJ1-1; no reliable D call. Looked up from germline, CDR1 is SEHNR and CDR2 is FQNEAQ (reference sequence). V shed 5 bases and J shed 1 base, with 14 bases lying between them. The CDR3 loop spans 15 amino acids. Written as DNA, the CDR3 is TGTGCCAGCAGCCCCGCGAGACCCACGAACACTGAAGCTTTCTTT. The encoded protein is CASSPARPTNTEAFF. Together with reference TRBV7-9 and TRBJ1-1, the CDR3 gives the full variable domain: DTGVSQNPRHKITKRGQNVTFRCDPISEHNRLYWYRQTLGQGPEFLTYFQNEAQLEKSRLLSDRFSAERPKGSFSTLEIQRTEQGDSAMYLCASSPARPTNTEAFFGQGTRLTVV.

Only one count was recorded for this clone. V is TRBV5-1 and J is TRBJ2-5, with 12 bases matching TRBD2. Germline V gene lookup returns CDR1 SGHRS and CDR2 YFSETQ. There are 18 residues in the CDR3. The V segment lost 6 bases and the J segment 4 bases; nucleotides outside the gene matches: 16. As DNA, the CDR3 is TGCGCCAGCACCAAAGGGCCGGCTAGCGGGAGGGGGCGAGAGACCCAGTACTTC. Translating it yields CASTKGPASGRGRETQYF.

This chain links TRBV15 with TRBJ2-5; D tentatively fits TRBD1 or TRBD2 (5 bases each). Germline V gene data show CDR1 as LNHNV and CDR2 as YYDKDF (reference sequence). V was cut by 0 bases and J by 4 bases, with 9 bases left in between. The CDR3 is 14 residues long. The CDR3, as DNA: TGTGCCACCAGCAGAGATCCTGGGGGAGAGACCCAGTACTTC. This codes for CATSRDPGGETQYF.

V and J are TRBV10-3 and TRBJ2-6; D unclear. Per the germline V gene, CDR1 is ENHRY and CDR2 is SYGVKD. The length of the CDR3 is 13 residues. The V and J ends lost 0 bases and 13 bases respectively, with 10 bases between them. The CDR3 sequence: CAISESGLYVLTF. In DNA form, the CDR3 reads TGTGCCATCAGTGAGTCCGGGCTCTATGTCCTGACTTTC.

The sample holds one count of this clone. The V and J genes are TRBV29-1 and TRBJ2-5; the match to TRBD2 covers 10 bases. The CDR3 totals 14 residues. Germline CDR1 and CDR2: SQVTM and ANQGSEA. The V gene end was trimmed by 6 bases and the J gene end by 3 bases; junction bases not matched to a gene: 7. Here the CDR3 DNA reads TGCAGCGTCCACGGGACTAGCGTAAAAGAGACCCAGTACTTC. It codes for CSVHGTSVKETQYF.

In this sample, this clone turned up once. The chain links TRBV28 to TRBJ2-2, with TRBD1 matching 8 bases. In germline, CDR1 is MDHEN, CDR2 SYDVKM. V lost 8 bases, J lost 7 bases, and 9 bases stayed unmatched. The CDR3 covers 14 residues. The CDR3 region has the DNA TGTGCCAGCGAGGGGACAGGTTTAGTCGGGGAGCTGTTTTTT. Residues: CASEGTGLVGELFF.

The chain uses TRBV6-1 and TRBJ2-1; TRBD2 matches at 7 bases. CDR1 and CDR2 (germline): MNHNS, SASEGT. J lost 8 bases, V lost 1 base, and 2 bases had no gene match. The CDR3 runs to 13 residues. CDR3 nucleotides: TGTGCCAGCAGTGAAGTTCGGGGGGATGAGCAGTTCTTC. Amino acid sequence: CASSEVRGDEQFF.

Notes on this clone: Since a much larger clone is just one base distant, this may be a read error. The chain carries TRBV29-1 and TRBJ2-2; D might be TRBD1 (6 bases). Germline V CDR1 and CDR2: SQVTM, ANQGSEA. The CDR3 extends over 12 amino acids. V lost 7 bases and J 1 base, leaving 7 bases between the germline ends. CDR3 sequence reads: CSGGQNTGELFF. In DNA form, the CDR3 reads TGCAGCGGGGGACAGAACACCGGGGAGCTGTTTTTT.

The chain couples TRBV25-1 to TRBJ1-2, with TRBD1 matching 8 bases. The CDR3 consists of 13 residues. CDR1 and CDR2 from the germline V gene are MGHDK and SYGVNS. With V trimmed by 4 bases and J by 8 bases, 6 bases remained unmatched. The chain's CDR3 is CASSAYRGWGYTF. The CDR3 coding sequence is TGTGCCAGCAGTGCCTACAGGGGGTGGGGCTACACCTTC.

The rearrangement uses TRBV10-2 and TRBJ2-2; 10 bases line up with TRBD2. V trimming: 0 bases; J trimming: 4 bases; junction bases outside the gene matches: 5. Germline V lookup: CDR1 WSHSY, CDR2 SAAADI. This CDR3 is built from 17 residues. The CDR3 nucleotides are TGCGCCAGCAGTGAGTCGGGGCTAGCGGGAGTCACCGGGGAGCTGTTTTTT. The encoded protein is CASSESGLAGVTGELFF.

The gene calls are TRBV28 and TRBJ2-2; 9 nucleotides agree with TRBD1. The CDR3 runs 16 residues. The trim removed 6 bases at V and 5 bases at J, leaving 10 bases unmatched. Germline values: CDR1 MDHEN, CDR2 SYDVKM. CDR3 region: CASRTTGTGSTGELFF. The CDR3 region has the DNA TGTGCCAGCAGGACCACCGGGACAGGGAGTACCGGGGAGCTGTTTTTT.

The rearrangement joins TRBV6-1 to TRBJ2-5; D perhaps matches TRBD1 (5 bases). V lost 4 bases and J 4 bases, leaving 10 bases between the germline ends. The length of the CDR3 is 13 residues. Per the germline V gene, CDR1 is MNHNS and CDR2 is SASEGT. The CDR3 sequence: CASSARTRETQYF. The CDR3 DNA is TGTGCCAGCAGTGCCCGGACAAGAGAGACCCAGTACTTC.

The chain combines TRBV2 with TRBJ2-3; D remains unclear. The CDR3 loop spans 11 amino acids. Germline assignment: CDR1 SNHLY and CDR2 FYNNEI. Deletions cut 6 bases from V and 5 bases from J, with 6 bases between. CDR3 residues: CASRTGDTQYF. CDR3 nucleotides: TGTGCCAGCAGGACGGGAGATACGCAGTATTTT.

The chain is built from TRBV18 and TRBJ1-1; perhaps TRBD1 as D (5 bases). CDR3 length: 19 amino acids. Germline loops: CDR1 KGHSH, CDR2 LQKENI. The V and J ends lost 0 bases and 1 base respectively, with 21 bases between them. Here the CDR3 reads CASSPPKYNRFVGNTEAFF. In nucleotides, the CDR3 is TGTGCCAGCTCACCACCTAAATATAACAGGTTTGTGGGGAACACTGAAGCTTTCTTT.

The chain employs TRBV12-5 and TRBJ2-2, with 15 bases fitting TRBD2. This CDR3 is built from 17 residues. CDR1 LGHNT and CDR2 FRNRAP come from the germline V gene. Germline trimming cut 4 bases from V and 4 bases from J; bases unmatched to any gene: 4. CDR3 in DNA: TGTGCTAGTGGTTGGACTAGCGGGAGGGCCGGCACCGGGGAGCTGTTTTTT. Its translation: CASGWTSGRAGTGELFF.

The chain is built from TRBV11-2 and TRBJ2-2; 14 nucleotides agree with TRBD2. The CDR3 spans 17 residues. From germline, CDR1 is SGHAT and CDR2 FQNNGV. The V segment lost 5 bases and the J segment 4 bases; nucleotides outside the gene matches: 6. For the CDR3, the DNA is TGTGCCAGCAGCCAGACTAGCGGGAGGGCCGTCACCGGGGAGCTGTTTTTT. Protein sequence: CASSQTSGRAVTGELFF.

V usage is TRBV9 and J usage is TRBJ1-1; no clear D. Germline V gene data show CDR1 as SGDLS and CDR2 as YYNGEE. Trimming removed 7 bases at V and 3 bases at J, with 16 bases between. This CDR3 is built from 14 residues. The CDR3 reads CASSRSSRDTEAFF. The CDR3 region has the DNA TGTGCCAGCTCGCGGTCGTCTAGGGACACTGAAGCTTTCTTT.

The rearrangement joins TRBV2 to TRBJ2-2; the D is unclear. Trimming left V 2 bases short and J 4 bases short, with 2 bases between. The CDR3 is 12 residues long. Germline V gene lookup returns CDR1 SNHLY and CDR2 FYNNEI. In DNA form, the CDR3 reads TGTGCCAGCAGTGAATTCACCGGGGAGCTGTTTTTT. The encoded protein is CASSEFTGELFF.

V gene TRBV7-3 combines with J gene TRBJ2-1; no firm D call. The ends were cut back, 1 base at V and 8 bases at J, with 15 bases in the middle. The CDR3 totals 15 residues. Germline-derived CDR1 and CDR2 are SGHTA and FQGTGA. The CDR3 region is CASSLIPRTDHEQFF. The CDR3 coding sequence is TGTGCCAGCAGCTTAATCCCCCGGACGGACCATGAGCAGTTCTTC.

V is TRBV9 and J is TRBJ1-1; D remains ambiguous. This CDR3 comprises 14 residues. V was trimmed by 1 base and J by 5 bases, leaving 12 bases between them. The germline gives CDR1 SGDLS, CDR2 YYNGEE. DNA for the CDR3: TGTGCCAGCAGCGTATCTGGGTCCGCGACTGAAGCTTTCTTT. Protein: CASSVSGSATEAFF. The whole variable domain, remainder taken from reference TRBV9 and TRBJ1-1, is DSGVTQTPKHLITATGQRVTLRCSPRSGDLSVYWYQQSLDQGLQFLIQYYNGEERAKGNILERFSAQQFPDLHSELNLSSLELGDSALYFCASSVSGSATEAFFGQGTRLTVV.

This clone was detected once. The chain recombines TRBV19 with TRBJ2-7; TRBD2 matches 11 bases. With 6 bases clipped from V and 2 bases from J, the junction kept 9 bases outside the gene matches. The CDR3 consists of 16 residues. The germline V gene has CDR1 LNHDA and CDR2 SQIVND (reference sequence). The CDR3 coding sequence is TGTGCCAGTAGAGGAGCGGGACTAGCGGTCCCCTACGAGCAGTACTTC. Residues: CASRGAGLAVPYEQYF.

The rearrangement links TRBV11-2 to TRBJ2-3; D call uncertain. The CDR3 runs to 11 residues. V lost 1 base, J lost 5 bases, and 1 base lay in between. CDR1 and CDR2 from the germline V gene are SGHAT and FQNNGV. The CDR3 coding sequence is TGTGCCAGCAGCTTAGGAGATACGCAGTATTTT. It is translated as CASSLGDTQYF.

This clone was seen more than once but under ten times. This rearrangement joins TRBV4-2 to TRBJ2-7; 8 nucleotides line up with TRBD1. There are 14 residues in the CDR3. Germline V lookup: CDR1 LGHNA, CDR2 YNFKEQ. The J segment lost 6 bases and the V segment lost 3 bases, leaving 7 bases of the junction unmatched. The CDR3 nucleotides read TGTGCCAGCAGCCACGATTGGACAGGGATCGAGCAGTACTTC. Translated: CASSHDWTGIEQYF.